The clone carrying this T cell receptor (beta chain) was recorded once. Time point given: cycle 4 day 1 (C4D1), after less than 7 weeks of nivolumab. Relapses following autologous stem cell transplantation were seen in all patients, with brentuximab vedotin exposure varying. The CDR3 runs 15 residues. J lost 1 base, V lost 1 base, and 5 bases had no gene match. Germline loops: CDR1 SGHRS, CDR2 YFSETQ. The source of the sample is a study of PD-1 blockade in classical Hodgkin lymphoma. Assay: immunoSEQ multiplex PCR; the TCRdb copy retains only in-frame clones and omits some. The table shows 110,000 or so clones, with around 90% occurring only once.

This chain uses TRBV5-1 with TRBJ2-7; TRBD2 matches at 7 bases. Here the sequenced sample was peripheral blood mononuclear cells (PBMCs), taken before the fourth cycle of nivolumab. The sequence came from a human donor with classical Hodgkin lymphoma. CDR3 sequence: CASSLTASGSYEQYF. DNA for the CDR3: TGCGCCAGCAGCTTGACTGCTAGCGGTTCCTACGAGCAGTACTTC. Complete variable domain (other parts from reference TRBV5-1 and TRBJ2-7): KAGVTQTPRYLIKTRGQQVTLSCSPISGHRSVSWYQQTPGQGLQFLFEYFSETQRNKGNFPGRFSGRQFSNSRSEMNVSTLELGDSALYLCASSLTASGSYEQYFGPGTRLTVT.